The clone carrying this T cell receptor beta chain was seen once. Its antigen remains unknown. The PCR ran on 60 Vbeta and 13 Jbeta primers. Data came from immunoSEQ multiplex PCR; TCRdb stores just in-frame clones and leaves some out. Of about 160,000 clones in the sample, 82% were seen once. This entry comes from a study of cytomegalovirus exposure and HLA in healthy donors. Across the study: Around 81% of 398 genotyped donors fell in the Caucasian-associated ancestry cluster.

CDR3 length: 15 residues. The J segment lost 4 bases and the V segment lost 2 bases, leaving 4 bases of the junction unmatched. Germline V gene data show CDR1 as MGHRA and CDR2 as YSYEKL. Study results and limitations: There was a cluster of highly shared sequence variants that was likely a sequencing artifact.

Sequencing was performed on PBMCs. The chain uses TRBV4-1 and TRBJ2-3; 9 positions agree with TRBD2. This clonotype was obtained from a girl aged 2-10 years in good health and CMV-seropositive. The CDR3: CASSQLAGLPDTQYF. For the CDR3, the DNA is TGCGCCAGCAGCCAACTAGCGGGGCTCCCAGATACGCAGTATTTT.